This is a list of T cell receptor beta chains from one sample in a study. TCRdb analysed the 5' RACE reads with MiXCR anew, one entry per CDR3 protein. This sample has about 61,000 distinct CDR3 sequences; nearly 30% occur once, and the top ten carry roughly 2.1%. The sequenced sample was tumor-infiltrating naive CD4+ T cells sorted from the breast tumor. These receptors were taken from a female donor with breast cancer. CDR3s include the opening cysteine and the closing phenylalanine or tryptophan. A D gene is named only where the DNA matches it firmly. Where a row states a size, it is once, few, many or the class of an expanded clone; other rows omit it.

v_call,clone_size,j_call,d_call,cdr3_nt,cdr3_aa
TRBV7-8,few,TRBJ2-7,TRBD2,TGTGCCAGCAGCCGACTTACTAGCGGATACGAGCAGTACTTC,CASSRLTSGYEQYF
TRBV27,few,TRBJ2-7,TRBD2,TGTGCCAGCAGTTTACTGGTAGCGGGAGTGGGCGAGCAGTACTTC,CASSLLVAGVGEQYF
TRBV11-2,few,TRBJ2-1,TRBD2,TGTGCCAGCAGCTTAGGACTAGCCAATGAGCAGTTCTTC,CASSLGLANEQFF
TRBV5-1,.,TRBJ2-2,.,TGCGCCAGCAGCTTGGGTTTTTCGGTCACCGGGGAGCTGTTTTTT,CASSLGFSVTGELFF
TRBV4-3,.,TRBJ2-5,TRBD1,TGCGCCAGCAGCCAAGCCCCGGGACAGGGGGCGGAGACCCAGTACTTC,CASSQAPGQGAETQYF
TRBV4-1,.,TRBJ2-2,TRBD1,TGCGCCAGCAGCCCGGGAGACAGGGGCGCCGGGGAGCTGTTTTTT,CASSPGDRGAGELFF
TRBV28,.,TRBJ1-5,.,TGTGCCAGCAGTTTACCGGGGAAGAGCAATCAGCCCCAGCATTTT,CASSLPGKSNQPQHF
TRBV6-5,many,TRBJ1-4,TRBD1,TGTGCCAGCAGGAGGGACAGATCAACGGATAATGAAAAACTGTTTTTT,CASRRDRSTDNEKLFF
TRBV7-2,few,TRBJ2-7,.,TGTGCCAGCAGCCCTTCGACAGGTTCCTACGAGCAGTACTTC,CASSPSTGSYEQYF
TRBV11-2,.,TRBJ2-3,.,TGTGCCAGCAGCCGCGAGGAGGGGGGCACAGATACGCAGTATTTT,CASSREEGGTDTQYF
TRBV7-9,.,TRBJ2-6,TRBD2,TGTGCCAGCAGCTTTGGACTAGCGGGGGGATTTGGGGCCAACGTCCTGACTTTC,CASSFGLAGGFGANVLTF
TRBV20-1,.,TRBJ1-6,.,TGCAGTGCCATTCCCCCGGGGAGCTCCTATAATTCACCCCTCCACTTT,CSAIPPGSSYNSPLHF
TRBV4-3,.,TRBJ2-7,.,TGCGCCAGCAGCCACGGGGTGGACGAGCAGTACTTC,CASSHGVDEQYF
TRBV6-1,many,TRBJ2-2,TRBD2,TGTGCCAGCAAAGCTAGCGGGGGGGGTCGCACCGGGGAGCTGTTTTTT,CASKASGGGRTGELFF
TRBV29-1,many,TRBJ2-5,TRBD1,TGCAGCGGTGCCCGGGACAGGGGTCAAGAGACCCAGTACTTC,CSGARDRGQETQYF
TRBV6-2/TRBV6-3,.,TRBJ2-4,.,TGTGCCAGCGCCGAAGCACAGGGGACTAAAAATTTCTTC,CASAEAQGTKNFF
TRBV24-1,few,TRBJ2-1,TRBD2,TGTGCCACCAGTGATGTTAGCGGGGATCACAATGAGCAGTTCTTC,CATSDVSGDHNEQFF
TRBV7-9,many,TRBJ1-2,.,TGTGCCAGCAGCCCCCGGAACTATGGCTACACCTTC,CASSPRNYGYTF
TRBV11-3,few,TRBJ1-5,.,TGTGCCAGCAGCTTAGGGCATGAGGACATCTCAAAGAGCAATCAGCCCCAGCATTTT,CASSLGHEDISKSNQPQHF
TRBV9,.,TRBJ1-4,.,TGTGCCAGCAGCGTAGTCCGGGAGCGGACCCCAACTAATGAAAAACTGTTTTTT,CASSVVRERTPTNEKLFF
TRBV29-1,.,TRBJ2-1,.,TGCAGCGTTTTTCCACGAGACTACAATGAGCAGTTCTTC,CSVFPRDYNEQFF
TRBV28,.,TRBJ2-7,.,TGTGCCAGCAATGAGGAGAGCTACGAGCAGTACTTC,CASNEESYEQYF
TRBV6-6,few,TRBJ2-7,.,TGTGCCAGCAGAGTTACGGAGTACGAGCAGTACTTC,CASRVTEYEQYF
TRBV6-5,few,TRBJ1-1,TRBD1,TGTGCCAGCAGTCCGCGACAGGGATTGGGGGATGAAGCTTTCTTT,CASSPRQGLGDEAFF
TRBV7-9,few,TRBJ1-1,.,TGTGCCAGCAGCTTGTCCCGTCTAAACAATGACCGAGGAGTTGAAGCTTTCTTT,CASSLSRLNNDRGVEAFF
TRBV6-5,.,TRBJ2-1,TRBD1,TGTGCCAGCAGGACGACAGGGGGCGTATATTGGGATGAGCAGTTCTTC,CASRTTGGVYWDEQFF
TRBV4-1,.,TRBJ2-1,TRBD2,TGCGCCAGCAGCCAACCCCTGGCGGGGCGGGGGGGCCAACACTTC,CASSQPLAGRGGQHF
TRBV6-2/TRBV6-3,.,TRBJ1-6,.,TGTGCCAGCAGTTACAACGCCCGGCGACCCCTCCACTTT,CASSYNARRPLHF
TRBV6-1,.,TRBJ2-7,TRBD1,TGTGCCAGCAGTGAAGCCGGGACAGAATACTACGAGCAGTACTTC,CASSEAGTEYYEQYF
TRBV12-3/TRBV12-4,few,TRBJ1-1,TRBD1,TGTGCCAGCATCCCGGGACAGGGGGCCAGCACTGAAGCTTTCTTT,CASIPGQGASTEAFF
TRBV20-1,few,TRBJ2-7,TRBD2,TGCAGTGCTAGAGTTCTAGCGGGGGGATCCTACGAGCAGTACTTC,CSARVLAGGSYEQYF
TRBV2,.,TRBJ2-1,TRBD2,TGTGCCAGCAGGGCGGGGGGGGCCAATGAGCAGTTCTTC,CASRAGGANEQFF
TRBV5-6,many,TRBJ2-1,.,TGTGCCAGCAGCGGGACGGACAATGAGCAGTTCTTC,CASSGTDNEQFF
TRBV5-1,.,TRBJ2-5,TRBD2,TGCGCCAGCAGCCTGGGACTAGCGGGAGCTGAGACCCAGTACTTC,CASSLGLAGAETQYF
TRBV6-1,few,TRBJ2-7,TRBD1,TGTGCCGGCGGACAGGGTCCCTACGAGCAGTACTTC,CAGGQGPYEQYF
TRBV7-9,.,TRBJ2-1,.,TGTGCCAGCAGCTTAGGCCGGGTAGAGCAGTTCTTC,CASSLGRVEQFF
TRBV7-2,few,TRBJ2-1,.,TGTGCCAGCAGCTTAGGGTCGTGGCGGAACAATGAGCAGTTCTTC,CASSLGSWRNNEQFF
TRBV9,.,TRBJ2-7,.,TGTGCCAGCAGCGCACCAGCTGGCGCAGGGCACTCCTACGAGCAGTACTTC,CASSAPAGAGHSYEQYF
TRBV5-8,.,TRBJ1-1,.,TGTGCCAGCAGCCGGACAGAAGAAGCTTTCTTT,CASSRTEEAFF
TRBV20-1,many,TRBJ2-1,.,TGCAGTGCTAGAGGACTGCTCAATGAGCAGTTCTTC,CSARGLLNEQFF
TRBV18,.,TRBJ1-5,.,TGTGCCAGCTCAGGATCTGACAATCAGCCCCAGCATTTT,CASSGSDNQPQHF
TRBV5-1,.,TRBJ1-4,TRBD1,TGCGCCAGCAGCTTTGGCTACAGGGGGCAGGATGAAAAACTGTTTTTT,CASSFGYRGQDEKLFF
TRBV4-3,.,TRBJ2-7,.,TGCGCCAGCAGCCAAGATATGGGGAGCCCCTACGAGCAGTACTTC,CASSQDMGSPYEQYF
TRBV11-2,.,TRBJ2-1,.,TGTGCCAGCAGCCCGCCGCGGAATGAGCAGTTCTTC,CASSPPRNEQFF
TRBV12-3/TRBV12-4,.,TRBJ2-3,.,TGTGCCAGCAGTCTTCGGGGTAGCGTCGGCACAGATACGCAGTATTTT,CASSLRGSVGTDTQYF
TRBV13,.,TRBJ2-3,TRBD2,TGTGCCAGCAGCTCTCCCCGGGTAGCGGGGGAGGATAGGGATACGCAGTATTTT,CASSSPRVAGEDRDTQYF
TRBV28,few,TRBJ2-7,.,TGTGCCAGCAGTTTAGCCCAAAGGGAGCAGTACTTC,CASSLAQREQYF
TRBV29-1,.,TRBJ2-1,.,TGCAGCGCCAAAAAGCCCCCGGCCCGTGAGCAGTTCTTC,CSAKKPPAREQFF
TRBV6-1,many,TRBJ2-5,.,TGTGCCAGCAGTGAATGGGGACATCGTGGAGAGTACTTC,CASSEWGHRGEYF
TRBV29-1,few,TRBJ1-1,.,TGCAGCGTTTCGGGGTTATCCAGCTTGGGGGGAAGAGGTTTCTTT,CSVSGLSSLGGRGFF
TRBV6-1,many,TRBJ1-2,TRBD1,TGTGCCAGCAGTACGGACAGGGGGTCGAAAGACTACTATGGCTACACCTTC,CASSTDRGSKDYYGYTF